Detailed here is one T cell receptor (beta chain). Sequencing used immunoSEQ multiplex PCR; TCRdb keeps in-frame clones, though not all of them. The data hold about 260,000 clones, with more than 85% observed a single time. This sample is drawn from a study of blood T cell repertoires in COVID-19. Turning to the study itself: Spain, Italy and the United States supplied samples that represented acute and convalescent COVID-19. PBMCs, B-cell-depleted T cells, or T cells provided the cDNA or gDNA that made up the material.

Germline loops: CDR1 SGHVS, CDR2 FNYEAQ. After removal of 5 bases from V and 4 bases from J, the junction contained 3 bases not matched to a gene. The CDR3 extends over 15 amino acids. This receptor was taken from a man aged 18-30 years with active or convalescent COVID-19. Sequenced input: peripheral blood. The V and J genes are TRBV7-6 and TRBJ2-5; 14 bases match TRBD2. CDR3 coding DNA: TGTGCCAGCAGCACGGGACTAGCGGGAGCAGAGACCCAGTACTTC. Protein product: CASSTGLAGAETQYF.